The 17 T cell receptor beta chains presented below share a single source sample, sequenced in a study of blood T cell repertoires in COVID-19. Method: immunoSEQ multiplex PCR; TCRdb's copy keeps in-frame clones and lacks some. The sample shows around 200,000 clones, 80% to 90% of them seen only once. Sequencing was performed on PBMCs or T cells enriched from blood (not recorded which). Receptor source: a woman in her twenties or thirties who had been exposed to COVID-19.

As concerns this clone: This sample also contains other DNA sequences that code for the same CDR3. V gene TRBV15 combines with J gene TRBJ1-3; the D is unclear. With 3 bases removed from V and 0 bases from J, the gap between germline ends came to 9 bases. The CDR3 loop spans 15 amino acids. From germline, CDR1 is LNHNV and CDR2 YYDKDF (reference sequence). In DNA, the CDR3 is TGTGCCACCAGCAGGGGAGGAGCCTCTGGAAACACCATATATTTT. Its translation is CATSRGGASGNTIYF. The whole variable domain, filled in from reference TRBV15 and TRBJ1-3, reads DAMVIQNPRYQVTQFGKPVTLSCSQTLNHNVMYWYQQKSSQAPKLLFHYYDKDFNNEADTPDNFQSRRPNTSFCFLDIRSPGLGDTAMYLCATSRGGASGNTIYFGEGSWLTVV.

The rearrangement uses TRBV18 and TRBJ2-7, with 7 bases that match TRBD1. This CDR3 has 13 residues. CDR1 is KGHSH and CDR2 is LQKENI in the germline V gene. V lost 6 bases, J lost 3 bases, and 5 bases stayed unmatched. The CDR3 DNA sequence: TGTGCCAGCTCGCCCGACAGGGTCTACGAGCAGTACTTC. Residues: CASSPDRVYEQYF.

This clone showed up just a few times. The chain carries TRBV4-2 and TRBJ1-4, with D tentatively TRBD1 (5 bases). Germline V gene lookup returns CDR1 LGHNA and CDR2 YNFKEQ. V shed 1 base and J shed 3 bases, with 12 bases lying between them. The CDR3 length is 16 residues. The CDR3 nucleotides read TGTGCCAGCAGCCAAGTCAGGGTAGGGGCTAATGAAAAACTGTTTTTT. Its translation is CASSQVRVGANEKLFF.

The CDR3 loop is CASSQERQGPYEQYF. The CDR3 DNA is TGCGCCAGCAGCCAAGAAAGACAAGGCCCCTACGAGCAGTACTTC. The chain has TRBV4-1 and TRBJ2-7; D is undetermined. The germline gives CDR1 MGHRA, CDR2 YSYEKL. The CDR3 runs 15 residues. V was trimmed by 0 bases and J by 2 bases, leaving 11 bases between them.

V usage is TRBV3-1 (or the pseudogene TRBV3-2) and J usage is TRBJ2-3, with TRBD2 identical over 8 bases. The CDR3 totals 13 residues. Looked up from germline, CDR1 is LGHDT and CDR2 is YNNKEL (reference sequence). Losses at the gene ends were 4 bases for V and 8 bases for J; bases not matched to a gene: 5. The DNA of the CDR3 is TGTGCCAGCAGCCTTGGGACTAGTGGTACGCAGTATTTT. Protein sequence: CASSLGTSGTQYF.

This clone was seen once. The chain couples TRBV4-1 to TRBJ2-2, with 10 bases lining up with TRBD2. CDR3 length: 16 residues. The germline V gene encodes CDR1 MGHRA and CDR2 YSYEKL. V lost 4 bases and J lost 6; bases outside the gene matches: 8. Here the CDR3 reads CASSPSGGALAGELFF. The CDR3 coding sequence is TGCGCCAGCAGCCCGAGCGGGGGGGCCCTGGCCGGGGAGCTGTTTTTT.

Here the CDR3 DNA reads TGTGCCAGCAGCGTGCGGGGGGGCCCGGATGAGCAGTTCTTC. This encodes CASSVRGGPDEQFF. The chain uses TRBV5-8 and TRBJ2-1; 9 bases fit TRBD2. Losses at the gene ends were 4 bases for V and 8 bases for J; bases not matched to a gene: 7. The CDR3 runs to 14 residues. Germline V lookup: CDR1 SGHTS, CDR2 YDEGEE.

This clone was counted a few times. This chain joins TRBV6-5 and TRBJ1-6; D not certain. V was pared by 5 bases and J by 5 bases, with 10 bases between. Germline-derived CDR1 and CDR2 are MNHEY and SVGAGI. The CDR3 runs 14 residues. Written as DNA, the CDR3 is TGTGCCAGCAGTCCGAGTCCTGATAATTCACCCCTCCACTTT. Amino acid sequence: CASSPSPDNSPLHF.

DNA of the CDR3: TGTGCCAGTAGTTCGGGGGTCTATGGCTACACCTTC. Its protein is CASSSGVYGYTF. The chain joins TRBV19 to TRBJ1-2; D may be TRBD1 (5 bases). V was clipped by 5 bases and J by 4 bases, with 8 bases between them. Germline V gene sequence: CDR1 LNHDA, CDR2 SQIVND (reference sequence). This CDR3 is 12 amino acids long.

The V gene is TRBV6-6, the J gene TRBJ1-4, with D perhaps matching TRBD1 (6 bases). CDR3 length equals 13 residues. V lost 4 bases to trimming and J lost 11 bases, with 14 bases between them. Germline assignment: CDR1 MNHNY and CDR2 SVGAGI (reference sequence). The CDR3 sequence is CASSSITGKKLFF. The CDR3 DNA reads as TGTGCCAGCAGTTCCATTACAGGGAAGAAACTGTTTTTT.

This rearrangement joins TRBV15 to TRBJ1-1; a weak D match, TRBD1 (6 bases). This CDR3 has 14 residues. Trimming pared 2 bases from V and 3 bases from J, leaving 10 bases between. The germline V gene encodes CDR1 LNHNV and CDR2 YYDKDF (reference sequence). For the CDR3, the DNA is TGTGCCACCAGCAGAATACAGGGAGACACTGAAGCTTTCTTT. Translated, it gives CATSRIQGDTEAFF.

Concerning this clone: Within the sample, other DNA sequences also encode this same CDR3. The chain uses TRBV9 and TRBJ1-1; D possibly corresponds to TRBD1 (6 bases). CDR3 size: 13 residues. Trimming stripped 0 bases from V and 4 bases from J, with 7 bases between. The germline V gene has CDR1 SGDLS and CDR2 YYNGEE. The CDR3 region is CASSVVGATEAFF. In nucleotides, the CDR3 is TGTGCCAGCAGCGTAGTGGGGGCCACTGAAGCTTTCTTT.

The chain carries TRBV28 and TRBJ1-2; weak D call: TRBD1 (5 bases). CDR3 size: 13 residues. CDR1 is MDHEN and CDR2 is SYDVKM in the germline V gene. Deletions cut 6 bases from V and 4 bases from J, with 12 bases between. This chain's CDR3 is CASSYDSSYGYTF. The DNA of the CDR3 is TGTGCCAGCAGCTATGACAGCTCCTATGGCTACACCTTC.

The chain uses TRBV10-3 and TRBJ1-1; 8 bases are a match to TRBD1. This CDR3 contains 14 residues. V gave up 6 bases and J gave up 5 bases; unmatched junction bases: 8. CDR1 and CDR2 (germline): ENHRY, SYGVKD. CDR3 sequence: CAIRAGQGRTEAFF. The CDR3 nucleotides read TGTGCCATCAGGGCTGGACAGGGTAGGACTGAAGCTTTCTTT.

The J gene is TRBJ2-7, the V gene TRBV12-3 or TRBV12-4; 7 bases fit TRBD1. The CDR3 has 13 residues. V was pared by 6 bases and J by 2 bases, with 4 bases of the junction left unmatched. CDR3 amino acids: CASSPGTAYEQYF. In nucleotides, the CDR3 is TGTGCCAGCAGCCCGGGGACAGCCTACGAGCAGTACTTC.

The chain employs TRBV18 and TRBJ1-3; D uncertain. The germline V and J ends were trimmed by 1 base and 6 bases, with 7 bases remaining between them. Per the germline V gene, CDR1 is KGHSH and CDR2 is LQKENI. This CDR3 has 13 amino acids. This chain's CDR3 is CASSPREANTIYF. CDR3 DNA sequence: TGTGCCAGCTCACCACGGGAGGCAAACACCATATATTTT.

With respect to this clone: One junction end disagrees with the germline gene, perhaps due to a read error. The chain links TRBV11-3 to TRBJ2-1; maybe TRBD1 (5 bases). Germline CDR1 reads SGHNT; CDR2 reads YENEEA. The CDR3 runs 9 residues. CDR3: CASGATRVF. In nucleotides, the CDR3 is TGTGCCAGCGGGGCCACCCGGGTCTTC.